The sequence of this T cell receptor (beta chain) was determined in a study of CD8 T cells in Susac syndrome. About the study: Treatment at blood withdrawal was none, corticosteroids, or intravenous immunoglobulin alone in Susac syndrome patients. Study outcomes and limitations: Within Susac syndrome CD4+ T cell repertoires, clonal expansion was not evident.

Comments on this clonotype: The antigen is unknown.

An input of roughly 0.5 to 1 ug of RNA was subjected to reverse transcription using random hexamers. Amplification of TCR beta CDR3 spanned 54 Vbeta and 13 Jbeta via immunoSEQ multiplex PCR. TCRdb analysed the immunoSEQ multiplex PCR reads with MiXCR anew, one entry per CDR3 protein. The sample lists roughly 200,000 distinct CDR3 sequences, around nine tenths occurring once. TCR beta sequencing covered blood CD8+ and CD4+ T cells. CDR3 length: 17 residues. V was pared by 0 bases and J by 5 bases, with 9 bases of the junction left unmatched. Germline assignment: CDR1 LGHDT and CDR2 YNNKEL (reference sequence).

The chain links TRBV3-1 to TRBJ2-3; 9 nucleotides align to TRBD2. The sequenced sample consisted of CD4+ T cells from PBMCs. The clonotype originates from a human donor with Susac syndrome. CDR3 in amino acids: CASSQDLAGGPGDTQYF. CDR3 coding DNA: TGTGCCAGCAGCCAAGATCTCGCGGGGGGGCCGGGAGATACGCAGTATTTT.